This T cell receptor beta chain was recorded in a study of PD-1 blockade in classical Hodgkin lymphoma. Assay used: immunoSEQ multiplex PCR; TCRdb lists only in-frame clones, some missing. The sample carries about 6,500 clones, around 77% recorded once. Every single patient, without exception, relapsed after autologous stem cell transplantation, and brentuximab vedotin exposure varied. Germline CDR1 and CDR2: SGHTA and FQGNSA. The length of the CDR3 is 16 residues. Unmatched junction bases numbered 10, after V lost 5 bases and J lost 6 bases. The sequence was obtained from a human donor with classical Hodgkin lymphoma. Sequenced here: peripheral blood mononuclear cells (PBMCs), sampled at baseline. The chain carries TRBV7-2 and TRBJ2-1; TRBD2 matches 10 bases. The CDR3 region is CASSPTGLASGNEQFF. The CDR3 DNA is TGTGCCAGCAGCCCAACGGGACTAGCGAGTGGCAATGAGCAGTTCTTC. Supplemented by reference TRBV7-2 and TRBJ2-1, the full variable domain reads GAGVSQSPSNKVTEKGKDVELRCDPISGHTALYWYRQSLGQGLEFLIYFQGNSAPDKSGLPSDRFSAERTGGSVSTLTIQRTQQEDSAVYLCASSPTGLASGNEQFFGPGTRLTVL.